This passage covers 30 T cell receptor beta chains from one sample sequenced in a study of blood T cell repertoires in COVID-19. Assay: immunoSEQ multiplex PCR; the TCRdb copy retains only in-frame clones and omits some. The repertoire holds around 200,000 clones, 75% to 90% seen once, with around 9% in the top ten. Sequencing was done on a sample of PBMCs or T cells enriched from blood (not recorded which). The receptors shown here come from a man aged 35 to 55 who had recovered from COVID-19.

This chain links TRBV10-3 with TRBJ1-2; possible D gene TRBD1, 6 bases. V dropped 3 bases and J dropped 5 bases, with 16 bases sitting between them. The V gene's germline CDR1 is ENHRY and CDR2 SYGVKD. This CDR3 has 15 amino acids. CDR3 nucleotide sequence: TGTGCCATCAGTGAAAACCTACAGGGTGCGTATGGCTACACCTTC. Translated: CAISENLQGAYGYTF.

The chain recombines TRBV15 with TRBJ2-3; D gene unclear. V gave up 3 bases and J gave up 2 bases, with 15 bases separating them. Germline-derived CDR1 and CDR2 are LNHNV and YYDKDF (reference sequence). This CDR3 has 16 residues. The CDR3 DNA sequence: TGTGCCACCAGCAGGGAGAGACTTCCACCCACAGATACGCAGTATTTT. This translates into CATSRERLPPTDTQYF.

The V call is TRBV11-2, the J call TRBJ1-5; D gene unclear. V was clipped by 6 bases and J by 4 bases, with 4 bases between them. The CDR3 is 11 residues long. Germline V gives CDR1 SGHAT, CDR2 FQNNGV. The CDR3 DNA sequence: TGTGCCAGCAGTCGTAATCAGCCCCAGCATTTT. Protein: CASSRNQPQHF.

This clone was found once. This chain connects TRBV18 to TRBJ1-2; perhaps TRBD1 as D (6 bases). The ends were cut back, 2 bases at V and 8 bases at J, with 18 bases in the middle. This CDR3 contains 15 residues. The germline CDR1 and CDR2 sequences are KGHSH and LQKENI. This CDR3 is CASSPRAGANRGYTF. The CDR3 DNA reads as TGTGCCAGCTCACCAAGGGCAGGGGCTAATCGGGGCTACACCTTC.

V gene TRBV2 combines with J gene TRBJ1-2, with D possibly TRBD1 on 5 matching bases. The CDR3 runs 12 residues. Trimming shortened V by 6 bases and J by 8 bases, and 13 bases separated the two germline ends. Germline V gene lookup returns CDR1 SNHLY and CDR2 FYNNEI. CDR3 loop: CASRNRQTGYTF. CDR3 nucleotides: TGTGCCAGCAGGAATCGACAGACCGGCTACACCTTC.

The rearrangement uses TRBV5-4 and TRBJ2-3; no firm D call. This CDR3 has 15 amino acids. The V end was cut by 3 bases, the J end by 0 bases, with 11 bases between. The germline gives CDR1 SGHNT, CDR2 YYREEE (reference sequence). The CDR3 DNA sequence: TGTGCCAGCAGCTCGTACACAAAGAGCACAGATACGCAGTATTTT. Translated: CASSSYTKSTDTQYF.

This chain uses TRBV7-8 with TRBJ2-1; no firm D call. Germline values: CDR1 SGHVS, CDR2 FQNEAQ. This CDR3 region has 11 residues. Trimming left V 3 bases short and J 8 bases short, with 5 bases between. The CDR3 reads CASSFRDEQFF. DNA for the CDR3: TGTGCCAGCAGCTTTCGTGATGAGCAGTTCTTC.

The chain has TRBV7-3 and TRBJ1-1; D is possibly TRBD1 (5 bases). This CDR3 comprises 15 residues. V gave up 4 bases and J gave up 1 base, with 13 bases separating them. Germline CDR1 is SGHTA and CDR2 is FQGTGA. The CDR3, as DNA: TGTGCCAGCAGCTACGAAGGGCAGGGGAACACTGAAGCTTTCTTT. It translates to CASSYEGQGNTEAFF.

CDR3: CASSSVREGIYGANVLTF. The CDR3, as DNA: TGCGCCAGCAGCTCAGTCAGGGAGGGCATTTACGGGGCCAACGTCCTGACTTTC. The chain joins TRBV5-1 to TRBJ2-6, with 7 bases that match TRBD2. The CDR3 length is 18 residues. J gave up 4 bases and V 3 bases, and 13 bases lay outside the gene matches. From germline, CDR1 is SGHRS and CDR2 YFSETQ.

V usage is TRBV20-1 and J usage is TRBJ2-3; 9 bases are a match to TRBD2. The V and J ends lost 5 bases and 15 bases, in that order; junction bases with no gene match: 9. The CDR3 extends over 11 amino acids. Germline assignment: CDR1 DFQATT and CDR2 SNEGSKA (reference sequence). The CDR3 coding sequence is TGCAGTGCTTCCTCCCCGGGACTAGCTTATTTT. It yields the protein CSASSPGLAYF.

This clone appeared once. The chain combines TRBV5-1 with TRBJ2-1, with 8 bases aligning to TRBD1. Per germline, CDR1 SGHRS and CDR2 YFSETQ. The CDR3 is made up of 16 amino acids. The trim removed 0 bases at V and 3 bases at J, leaving 5 bases unmatched. The DNA for the CDR3 is TGCGCCAGCAGCTTGGGGGCAGGGGGCTTCTACAATGAGCAGTTCTTC. Protein sequence: CASSLGAGGFYNEQFF.

The rearrangement joins TRBV24-1 to TRBJ1-1, with D unresolved. This CDR3 is built from 14 residues. Germline CDR1 is KGHDR and CDR2 is SFDVKD. V was trimmed by 2 bases and J by 5 bases, leaving 11 bases between them. CDR3 sequence reads: CATSDSAPGTEAFF. The CDR3 coding sequence is TGTGCCACCAGTGATTCCGCCCCGGGGACTGAAGCTTTCTTT.

The rearrangement links TRBV10-2 to TRBJ2-3; tentatively, D is TRBD2 (5 bases). The germline gives CDR1 WSHSY, CDR2 SAAADI. V gave up 8 bases and J gave up 6 bases, with 15 bases separating them. The CDR3 extends over 13 amino acids. The CDR3 nucleotides read TGCGCCAGCCTCACACCGGGGTTCGATACGCAGTATTTT. It yields the protein CASLTPGFDTQYF.

The chain recombines TRBV18 with TRBJ2-7, with 13 bases aligning to TRBD2. J was trimmed by 1 base and V by 6 bases; bases with no gene match: 15. The CDR3 has 19 residues. Germline assignment: CDR1 KGHSH and CDR2 LQKENI. The CDR3 sequence is CASSDPGLAGDSGSYEQYF. The CDR3 DNA follows: TGTGCCAGCTCCGACCCCGGACTAGCGGGGGACTCCGGGTCCTACGAGCAGTACTTC.

About this clone itself: Distinct nucleotide sequences in the sample also encode this CDR3. This rearrangement joins TRBV3-1 (or the pseudogene TRBV3-2) to TRBJ1-2; unclear D gene. The length of the CDR3 is 12 residues. Germline V gene data show CDR1 as LGHDT and CDR2 as YNNKEL (reference sequence). V was trimmed by 0 bases and J by 8 bases, leaving 7 bases between them. CDR3 bases: TGTGCCAGCAGCCAAGACCCGGGGGGCTACACCTTC. Protein: CASSQDPGGYTF.

The gene calls are TRBV5-4 and TRBJ2-7; TRBD2 aligns across 11 bases. J was trimmed by 4 bases and V by 3 bases; bases with no gene match: 9. The CDR3 is 16 amino acids. Germline CDR1 reads SGHNT; CDR2 reads YYREEE (reference sequence). In DNA form, the CDR3 reads TGTGCCAGCAGCTCCGGGAAATCTAGCGGGAGGTACGAGCAGTACTTC. Translation gives CASSSGKSSGRYEQYF.

In DNA form, the CDR3 reads TGTGCCAGCAGCTTAGGGACAGGGATACCGAATCAGCCCCAGCATTTT. It specifies CASSLGTGIPNQPQHF. The chain combines TRBV7-9 with TRBJ1-5, with 8 bases aligning to TRBD1. Germline V gene sequence: CDR1 SEHNR, CDR2 FQNEAQ (reference sequence). V lost 1 base and J lost 4; bases outside the gene matches: 6. This CDR3 region has 16 residues.

The genes are TRBV24-1 and TRBJ1-4, with 7 bases aligning to TRBD1. The CDR3 extends over 14 amino acids. Germline CDR1 reads KGHDR; CDR2 reads SFDVKD. V lost 4 bases and J lost 11; bases outside the gene matches: 9. CDR3: CATSDPVTGSKLFF. CDR3 sequence (DNA): TGTGCCACCAGTGACCCCGTGACAGGGAGCAAACTGTTTTTT.

A single count supports this clone. CDR3 nucleotide sequence: TGTGCCAGCAGCGTAGCTACGAGCCCTAATACCCAGTACTTC. Translation gives CASSVATSPNTQYF. The J gene is TRBJ2-5, the V gene TRBV9; no clear D gene. The CDR3 runs 14 residues. Germline lookup yields CDR1 SGDLS and CDR2 YYNGEE. Trimming took off 0 bases at V and 8 bases at J, with 14 bases between the two ends. The entire variable domain, with the rest obtained from reference TRBV9 and TRBJ2-5, is as follows: DSGVTQTPKHLITATGQRVTLRCSPRSGDLSVYWYQQSLDQGLQFLIQYYNGEERAKGNILERFSAQQFPDLHSELNLSSLELGDSALYFCASSVATSPNTQYFGPGTRLLVL.

The chain couples TRBV2 to TRBJ2-7, with D tentatively TRBD2 (5 bases). Deletions cut 7 bases from V and 7 bases from J, with 17 bases between. Germline CDR1 SNHLY, CDR2 FYNNEI. The CDR3 is 13 residues long. The CDR3 loop is CASTERRLWEQYF. The DNA of the CDR3 is TGTGCCAGCACGGAGCGGCGGCTCTGGGAGCAGTACTTC.

The chain employs TRBV18 and TRBJ1-2; D is undetermined. The CDR3 length is 12 residues. Germline V gene data show CDR1 as KGHSH and CDR2 as LQKENI. The ends were cut back, 5 bases at V and 8 bases at J, with 12 bases in the middle. This CDR3 reads CASSTEAGGYTF. The CDR3, as DNA: TGTGCCAGCTCAACAGAGGCGGGCGGCTACACCTTC. The full variable domain, with the rest looked up from reference TRBV18 and TRBJ1-2, is NAGVMQNPRHLVRRRGQEARLRCSPMKGHSHVYWYRQLPEEGLKFMVYLQKENIIDESGMPKERFSAEFPKEGPSILRIQQVVRGDSAAYFCASSTEAGGYTFGSGTRLTVV.

The rearrangement joins TRBV28 to TRBJ2-3; TRBD1 aligns across 8 bases. This CDR3 contains 15 residues. The germline CDR1 and CDR2 sequences are MDHEN and SYDVKM. The V segment lost 6 bases and the J segment 3 bases; nucleotides outside the gene matches: 8. CDR3: CASSWTGKKTDTQYF. In DNA form, the CDR3 reads TGTGCCAGCAGCTGGACAGGGAAAAAAACAGATACGCAGTATTTT.

This clone has only one observation. V and J are TRBV7-6 and TRBJ2-5; D possibly corresponds to TRBD1 (6 bases). CDR1 is SGHVS and CDR2 is FNYEAQ in the germline V gene. This CDR3 region has 15 residues. With 5 bases removed from V and 2 bases from J, the gap between germline ends came to 15 bases. For the CDR3, the DNA is TGTGCCAGCAGCCCCGGGACACTCCAACAAGAGACCCAGTACTTC. Translation: CASSPGTLQQETQYF. Drawing the rest from reference TRBV7-6 and TRBJ2-5, the complete variable domain is GAGVSQSPRYKVTKRGQDVALRCDPISGHVSLYWYRQALGQGPEFLTYFNYEAQQDKSGLPNDRFSAERPEGSISTLTIQRTEQRDSAMYRCASSPGTLQQETQYFGPGTRLLVL.

J is TRBJ1-2 and V is TRBV5-5; 10 bases agree with TRBD1. With V trimmed by 6 bases and J by 0 bases, 5 bases remained unmatched. This CDR3 contains 15 residues. CDR1 is SGHKS and CDR2 is YYEKEE in the germline V gene (reference sequence). This chain's CDR3 is CASTPGQGTNYGYTF. DNA of the CDR3: TGTGCCAGCACCCCGGGACAGGGGACTAACTATGGCTACACCTTC.

J is TRBJ1-2 and V is TRBV30, with 9 bases that match TRBD1. Germline trimming cut 4 bases from V and 5 bases from J; bases unmatched to any gene: 2. CDR3 length: 12 residues. Germline CDR1 and CDR2: GTSNPN and SVGIG (reference sequence). DNA for the CDR3: TGTGCCTGGACACAGGGGGCGTATGGCTACACCTTC. It is translated as CAWTQGAYGYTF.

The genes are TRBV12-3 or TRBV12-4 and TRBJ1-2; tentative D call: TRBD1 (6 bases). V was shortened by 8 bases and J by 6 bases, with 13 bases between the two germline ends. The CDR3 spans 12 residues. CDR3 protein: CASWGRRDGYTF. The CDR3, as DNA: TGTGCCAGCTGGGGGCGCCGAGATGGCTACACCTTC.

This chain joins TRBV19 and TRBJ2-2, with 8 positions matching TRBD2. Trimming cost V 7 bases and J 2 bases; bases outside gene matches: 9. Germline V gene lookup returns CDR1 LNHDA and CDR2 SQIVND (reference sequence). This CDR3 contains 16 residues. The CDR3 sequence: CASIKAWTSNTGELFF. CDR3 DNA: TGTGCCAGTATTAAGGCTTGGACTAGCAACACCGGGGAGCTGTTTTTT. The full variable domain, with the rest looked up from reference TRBV19 and TRBJ2-2, is DGGITQSPKYLFRKEGQNVTLSCEQNLNHDAMYWYRQDPGQGLRLIYYSQIVNDFQKGDIAEGYSVSREKKESFPLTVTSAQKNPTAFYLCASIKAWTSNTGELFFGEGSRLTVL.

This sequence joins TRBV28 and TRBJ2-1; the D is unclear. Germline V CDR1 and CDR2: MDHEN, SYDVKM. The CDR3 spans 11 residues. Trimming cost V 6 bases and J 8 bases, with 8 bases left between them. For the CDR3, the DNA is TGTGCCAGCAGCCACATTTATGAGCAGTTCTTC. Its protein product is CASSHIYEQFF.

V gene TRBV6-5 combines with J gene TRBJ1-2, with D tentatively TRBD1 (5 bases). With 2 bases removed from V and 4 bases from J, the gap between germline ends came to 8 bases. CDR3 size: 13 residues. Germline V gene sequence: CDR1 MNHEY, CDR2 SVGAGI. The CDR3 nucleotides read TGTGCCAGCAGTTACACAGGTTCCTATGGCTACACCTTC. Its translation: CASSYTGSYGYTF.

J is TRBJ2-1 and V is TRBV19; TRBD2 matches at 12 bases. The J segment lost 4 bases and the V segment lost 6 bases, leaving 10 bases of the junction unmatched. Germline V gene sequence: CDR1 LNHDA, CDR2 SQIVND (reference sequence). The CDR3 totals 17 residues. In DNA, the CDR3 is TGTGCCAGTAGACCTTCAACCGGGACTAGCGGGTACAATGAGCAGTTCTTC. This sequence encodes CASRPSTGTSGYNEQFF.